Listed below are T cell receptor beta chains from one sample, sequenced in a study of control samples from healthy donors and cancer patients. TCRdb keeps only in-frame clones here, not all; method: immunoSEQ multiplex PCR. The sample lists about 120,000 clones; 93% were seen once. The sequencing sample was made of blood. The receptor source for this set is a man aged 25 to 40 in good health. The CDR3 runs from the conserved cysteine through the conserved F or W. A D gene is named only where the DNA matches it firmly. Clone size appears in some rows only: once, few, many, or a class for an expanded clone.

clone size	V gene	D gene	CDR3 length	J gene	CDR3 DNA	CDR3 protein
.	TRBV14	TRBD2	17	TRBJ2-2	TGTGCCAGCAGCCAAGTTGTACTAGCGGGGGGGGCCGGGGAGCTGTTTTTT	CASSQVVLAGGAGELFF
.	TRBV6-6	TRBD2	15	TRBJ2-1	TGTGCCAGCAGAAGCGGGGGAAGCTCCTACAATGAGCAGTTCTTC	CASRSGGSSYNEQFF
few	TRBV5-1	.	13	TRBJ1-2	TGCGCCAGCAGCTTGGACGGAGGGGCTGGCTACACCTTC	CASSLDGGAGYTF
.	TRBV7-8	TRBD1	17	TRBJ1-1	TGTGCCAGCAGCTTAATACCACAGGGGGCCGCTCTTTTGGAAGCTTTCTTT	CASSLIPQGAALLEAFF
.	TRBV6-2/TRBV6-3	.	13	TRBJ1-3	TGTGCCAGCAGTTTCCGCTCTGGAAACACCATATATTTT	CASSFRSGNTIYF
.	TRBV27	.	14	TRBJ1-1	TGTGCCAGCACCCAGTCCGGTAAAAGGACTGAAGCTTTCTTT	CASTQSGKRTEAFF
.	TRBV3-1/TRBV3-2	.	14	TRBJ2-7	TGTGCCAGCAGCCAAGGGGGCCGGGACTACGAGCAGTACTTC	CASSQGGRDYEQYF
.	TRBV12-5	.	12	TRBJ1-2	TGTGCTAGTGGTTTGTCAGGACACGGCTACACCTTC	CASGLSGHGYTF
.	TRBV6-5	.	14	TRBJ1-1	TGTGCCAGCAGTTACTCGATCCAGAACACTGAAGCTTTCTTT	CASSYSIQNTEAFF
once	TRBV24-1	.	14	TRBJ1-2	TGTGCCACCAGTGACCCGGACGGCAACTATGGCTACACCTTC	CATSDPDGNYGYTF
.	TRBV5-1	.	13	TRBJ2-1	TGCGCCAGCAGCTTGGTAGGCTCTGATGAGCAGTTCTTC	CASSLVGSDEQFF
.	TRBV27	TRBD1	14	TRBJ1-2	TGTGCCAGCGGGGGACAGGTGGGTGACTATGGCTACACCTTC	CASGGQVGDYGYTF
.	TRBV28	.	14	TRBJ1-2	TGTGCCAGCAGGGAACCGGGAACCCTCTATGGCTACACCTTC	CASREPGTLYGYTF
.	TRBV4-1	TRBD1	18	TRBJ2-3	TGCGCCAGCAGCCAAGAGGTTTGGGGACAGGGACCCGCCATGACGCAGTATTTT	CASSQEVWGQGPAMTQYF
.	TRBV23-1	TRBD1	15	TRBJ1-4	TGCGCCAGCATGACAGGGATTGCAACTAATGAAAAACTGTTTTTT	CASMTGIATNEKLFF
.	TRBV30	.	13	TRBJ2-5	TGTGCCTGGAGCCTGGACCTCCAAGAGACCCAGTACTTC	CAWSLDLQETQYF
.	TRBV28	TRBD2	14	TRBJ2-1	TGTGCCAGCAGTTTAGCGGGGGACGTCAATGAGCAGTTCTTC	CASSLAGDVNEQFF
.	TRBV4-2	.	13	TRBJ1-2	TGTGCCAGCAGCCAAAGATGGGGAAATGGCTACACCTTC	CASSQRWGNGYTF
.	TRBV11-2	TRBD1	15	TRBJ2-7	TGTGCCAGCAGCTCGGGACAGGGGGCCTCCTACGAGCAGTACTTC	CASSSGQGASYEQYF
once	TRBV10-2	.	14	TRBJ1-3	TGCGCCAGCACCACACAGGTCTCTGGAAACACCATATATTTT	CASTTQVSGNTIYF
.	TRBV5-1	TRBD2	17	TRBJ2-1	TGCGCCAGCAGCCCGACTAGCGGGGGATCCTCCTACAATGAGCAGTTCTTC	CASSPTSGGSSYNEQFF
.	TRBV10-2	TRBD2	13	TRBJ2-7	TGCGCCAGTGGGAGCGGGGGGAGGTTGGAGCAGTACTTC	CASGSGGRLEQYF
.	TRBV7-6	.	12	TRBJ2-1	TGTGCCAGCAGCTTTGACTCCCCGGAGCAGTTCTTC	CASSFDSPEQFF
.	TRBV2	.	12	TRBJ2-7	TGTGCCAACCGGGACGAGGGCTACGAGCAGTACTTC	CANRDEGYEQYF
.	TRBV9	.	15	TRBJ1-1	TGTGCCAGCAGCCCCCGCGGGGGGAGAAACACTGAAGCTTTCTTT	CASSPRGGRNTEAFF
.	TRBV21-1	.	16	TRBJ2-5	TGTGCCAGCAGCGACTACCGGGACCCTAAACGGGAGACCCAGTACTTC	CASSDYRDPKRETQYF
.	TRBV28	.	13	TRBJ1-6	TGTGCCAGCATCCCCGGGATAAATTCACCCCTCCACTTT	CASIPGINSPLHF
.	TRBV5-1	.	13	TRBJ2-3	TGCGCCAGCAGCAGGGAGACCACAGATACGCAGTATTTT	CASSRETTDTQYF
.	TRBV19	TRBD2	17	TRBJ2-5	TGTGCCAGTAGTACAGCGGGGGGGCGGGTAGGCGTAGAGACCCAGTACTTC	CASSTAGGRVGVETQYF
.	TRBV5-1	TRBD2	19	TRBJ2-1	TGCGCCAGCAGCCGCTCCTATAATCGACTAGCGGGGCGAGGGGATGAGCAGTTCTTC	CASSRSYNRLAGRGDEQFF
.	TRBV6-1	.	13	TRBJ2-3	TGTGCCAGCAGTGAAGTGCATCGGTATACGCAGTATTTT	CASSEVHRYTQYF
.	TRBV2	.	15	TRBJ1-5	TGTGCCAGCAGCGCTCAGAGGGAGGTTCGACAGCCCCAGCATTTT	CASSAQREVRQPQHF
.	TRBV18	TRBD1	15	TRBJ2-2	TGTGCCAGCTCACCGGGACAGGGAGACACCGGGGAGCTGTTTTTT	CASSPGQGDTGELFF
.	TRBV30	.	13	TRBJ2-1	TGTGCCTGGAGTGTGGGGGGCCTCAATGAGCAGTTCTTC	CAWSVGGLNEQFF
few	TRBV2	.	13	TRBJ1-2	TGTGCCAGCAGTGAAAGGGAATACTATGGCTACACCTTC	CASSEREYYGYTF
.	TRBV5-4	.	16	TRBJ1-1	TGTGCCAGCAGTGAGGTAGAAAGATACTTGGGCACTGAAGCTTTCTTT	CASSEVERYLGTEAFF
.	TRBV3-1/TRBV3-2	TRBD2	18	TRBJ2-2	TGTGCCAGCAGTTTAGCGGGGGGCCCTACTTTTAACACCGGGGAGCTGTTTTTT	CASSLAGGPTFNTGELFF
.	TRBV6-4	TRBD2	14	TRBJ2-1	TGTGCCAGCAGTCGGACTAGCGGTTACAATGAGCAGTTCTTC	CASSRTSGYNEQFF
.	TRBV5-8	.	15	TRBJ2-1	TGTGCCAGCATCTCCGGGCGGGACGCCTACAATGAGCAGTTCTTC	CASISGRDAYNEQFF
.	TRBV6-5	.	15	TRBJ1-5	TGTGCCAGCAGTTACTCAGCGGGGAATGGGCAGCCCCAGCATTTT	CASSYSAGNGQPQHF
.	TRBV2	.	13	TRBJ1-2	TGTGCCAGCCTTCGAGGGGGGGCCAGTGGCTACACCTTC	CASLRGGASGYTF
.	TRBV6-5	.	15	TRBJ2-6	TGTGCCAGCAGCTCTCTCGAGGCTGGGGCCAACGTCCTGACTTTC	CASSSLEAGANVLTF
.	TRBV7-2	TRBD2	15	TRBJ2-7	TGTGCCAGCAGCCCAGATAGCGGGGGGGCCTACGAGCAGTACTTC	CASSPDSGGAYEQYF
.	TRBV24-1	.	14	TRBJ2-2	TGTGCCACCAGTGAGGGAACAGACACCGGGGAGCTGTTTTTT	CATSEGTDTGELFF
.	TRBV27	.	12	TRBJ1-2	TGTGCCAGCAGTGGGTCGAACTATGGCTACACCTTC	CASSGSNYGYTF
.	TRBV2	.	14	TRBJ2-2	TGTGCCAGCAGTGAATTGGTGTCGGGCGGGGAGCTGTTTTTT	CASSELVSGGELFF
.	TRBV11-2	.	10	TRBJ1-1	TGTGCCAGCAGCTCCGGGGAGGCTTTCTTT	CASSSGEAFF
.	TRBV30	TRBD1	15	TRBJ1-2	TGTGCCTGGAGTCCTTGGACAGGGTTTTACTATGGCTACACCTTC	CAWSPWTGFYYGYTF
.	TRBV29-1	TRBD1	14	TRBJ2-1	TGCAGCGGTCGGCGGGACAGGGGGTACTATGAGCAGTTCTTC	CSGRRDRGYYEQFF
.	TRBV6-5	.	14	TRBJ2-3	TGTGCCAGCAAGCCCAGGGGTGGCACAGATACGCAGTATTTT	CASKPRGGTDTQYF